This T cell receptor (beta chain) was captured by sequencing in a study of breast tumors, draining lymph nodes, adjacent tissues. Study results and limitations: Compared with basal-like, luminal-like tumors shared significantly more repertoire with nontumor tissue. Tumors had less TCR diversity than lymph nodes, more than nontumor tissue. Findings are consistent with lymph node origin and intratumoral expansion of most tumor T cells.

TCRdb analysed the multiplex PCR reads with MiXCR anew, one entry per CDR3 protein. Here the sample spans 100,000 to 150,000 distinct CDR3 sequences, 20% to 25% being singletons. Axillary draining lymph nodes of breast cancer patients supplied the node samples. This clonotype was seen repeatedly, ten times or more. Its specificity is unknown. This sequence originates from a female donor with breast cancer. Some clones in this sample may be carry-over from other donors' samples. Sequenced: axillary lymph node tissue.

The CDR3 reads CASGPQFSSYNEQFF. CDR3 DNA sequence: TGTGCTAGTGGTCCCCAATTTAGCTCCTACAATGAGCAGTTCTTC. V gene TRBV12-5 combines with J gene TRBJ2-1; unclear D gene. The V and J ends lost 5 bases and 0 bases respectively, with 11 bases between them. The CDR3 extends over 15 amino acids. From germline, CDR1 is LGHNT and CDR2 FRNRAP.